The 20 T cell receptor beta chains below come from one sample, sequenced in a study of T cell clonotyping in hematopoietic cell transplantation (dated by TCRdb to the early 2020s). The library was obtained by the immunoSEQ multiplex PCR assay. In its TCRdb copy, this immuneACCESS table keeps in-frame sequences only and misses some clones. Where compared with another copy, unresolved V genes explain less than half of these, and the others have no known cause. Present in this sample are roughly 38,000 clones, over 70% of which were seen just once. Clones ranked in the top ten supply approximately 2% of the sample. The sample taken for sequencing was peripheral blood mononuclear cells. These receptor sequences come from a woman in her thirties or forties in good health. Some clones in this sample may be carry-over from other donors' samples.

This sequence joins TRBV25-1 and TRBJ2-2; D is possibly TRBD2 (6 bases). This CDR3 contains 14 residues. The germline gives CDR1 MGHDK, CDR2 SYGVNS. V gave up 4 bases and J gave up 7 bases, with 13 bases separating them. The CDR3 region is CASSARGGDGELFF. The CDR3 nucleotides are TGTGCCAGCAGTGCCCGGGGAGGCGACGGGGAGCTGTTTTTT.

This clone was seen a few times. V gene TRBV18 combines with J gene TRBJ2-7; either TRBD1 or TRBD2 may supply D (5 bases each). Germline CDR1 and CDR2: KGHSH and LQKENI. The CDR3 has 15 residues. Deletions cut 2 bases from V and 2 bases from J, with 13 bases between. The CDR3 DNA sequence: TGTGCCAGCTCACCAACCAGGGAGTTTACCTACGAGCAGTACTTC. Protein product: CASSPTREFTYEQYF.

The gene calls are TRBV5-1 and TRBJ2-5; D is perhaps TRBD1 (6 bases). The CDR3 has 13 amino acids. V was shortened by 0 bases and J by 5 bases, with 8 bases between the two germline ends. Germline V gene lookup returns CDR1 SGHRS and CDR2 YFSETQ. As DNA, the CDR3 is TGCGCCAGCAGCTTGGACAGGGAGGAGACCCAGTACTTC. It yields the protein CASSLDREETQYF.

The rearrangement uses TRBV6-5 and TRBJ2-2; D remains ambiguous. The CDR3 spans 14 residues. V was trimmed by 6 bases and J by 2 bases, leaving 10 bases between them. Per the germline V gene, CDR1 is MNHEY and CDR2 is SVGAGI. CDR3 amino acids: CASRGWANTGELFF. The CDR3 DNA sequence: TGTGCCAGCAGGGGGTGGGCTAACACCGGGGAGCTGTTTTTT.

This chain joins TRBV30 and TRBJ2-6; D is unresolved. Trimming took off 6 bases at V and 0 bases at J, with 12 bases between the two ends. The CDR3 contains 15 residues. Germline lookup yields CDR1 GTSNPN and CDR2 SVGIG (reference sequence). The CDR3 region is CACTPGSSGANVLTF. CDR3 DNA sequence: TGTGCCTGCACCCCAGGAAGCTCTGGGGCCAACGTCCTGACTTTC.

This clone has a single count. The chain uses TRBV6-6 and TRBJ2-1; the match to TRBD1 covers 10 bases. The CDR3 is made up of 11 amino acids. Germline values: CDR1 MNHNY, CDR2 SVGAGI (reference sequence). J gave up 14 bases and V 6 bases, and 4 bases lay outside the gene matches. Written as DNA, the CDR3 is TGTGCCAGCAGCCCGGGGACAGGGGAGTTCTTC. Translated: CASSPGTGEFF.

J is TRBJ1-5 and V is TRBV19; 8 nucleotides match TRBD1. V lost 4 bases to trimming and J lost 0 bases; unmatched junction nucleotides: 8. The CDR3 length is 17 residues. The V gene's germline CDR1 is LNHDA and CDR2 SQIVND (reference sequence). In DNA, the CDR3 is TGTGCCAGTAGTACGAACGGACAGGGACATAGCAATCAGCCCCAGCATTTT. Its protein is CASSTNGQGHSNQPQHF.

Written as DNA, the CDR3 is TGCGCCAGCAGCCTCAACCCGGGACATACTACTGGAAACACCATATATTTT. As protein: CASSLNPGHTTGNTIYF. J is TRBJ1-3 and V is TRBV4-1; D possibly corresponds to TRBD1 (6 bases). The length of the CDR3 is 17 residues. Germline V gene lookup returns CDR1 MGHRA and CDR2 YSYEKL. V was pared by 4 bases and J by 2 bases, with 18 bases between.

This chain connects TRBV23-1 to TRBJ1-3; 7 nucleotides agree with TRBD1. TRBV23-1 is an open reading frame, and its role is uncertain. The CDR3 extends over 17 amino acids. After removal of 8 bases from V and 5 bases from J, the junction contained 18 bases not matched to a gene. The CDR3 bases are TGCGCCAGCGCAAACCTCACCCAGGGGGGAACAAGAAACACCATATATTTT. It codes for CASANLTQGGTRNTIYF.

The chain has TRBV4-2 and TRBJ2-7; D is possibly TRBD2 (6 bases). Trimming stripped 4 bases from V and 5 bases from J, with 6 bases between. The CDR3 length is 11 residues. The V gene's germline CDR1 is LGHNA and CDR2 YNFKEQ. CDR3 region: CASSRGDEQYF. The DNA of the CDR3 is TGTGCCAGCAGCCGGGGGGACGAGCAGTACTTC.

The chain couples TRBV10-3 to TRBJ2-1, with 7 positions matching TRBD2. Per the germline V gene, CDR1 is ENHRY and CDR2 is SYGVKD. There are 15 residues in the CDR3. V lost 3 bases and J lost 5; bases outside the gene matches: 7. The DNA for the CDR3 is TGTGCCATCAGTGAAGCGGCGGGAGAGAACAATGAGCAGTTCTTC. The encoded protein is CAISEAAGENNEQFF.

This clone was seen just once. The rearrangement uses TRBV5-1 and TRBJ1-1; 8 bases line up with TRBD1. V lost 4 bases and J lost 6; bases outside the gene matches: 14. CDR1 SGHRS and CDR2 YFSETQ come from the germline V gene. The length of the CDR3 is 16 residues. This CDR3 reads CASSPIPFGQGSEAFF. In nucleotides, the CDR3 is TGCGCCAGCAGCCCCATCCCTTTTGGACAGGGTTCTGAAGCTTTCTTT.

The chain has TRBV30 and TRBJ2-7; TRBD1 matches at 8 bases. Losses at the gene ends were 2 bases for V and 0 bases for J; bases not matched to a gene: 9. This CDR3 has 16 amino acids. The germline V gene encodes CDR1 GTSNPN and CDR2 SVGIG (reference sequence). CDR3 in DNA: TGTGCCTGGAGTTTCCCAGGGGGCGTCCCCTCCTACGAGCAGTACTTC. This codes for CAWSFPGGVPSYEQYF.

The DNA for the CDR3 is TGTGCCAGCAGCTTGGAAACGACGGGCCACGATGGCTACACCTTC. Protein sequence: CASSLETTGHDGYTF. The chain recombines TRBV7-6 with TRBJ1-2; D not certain. The CDR3 is made up of 15 amino acids. CDR1 SGHVS and CDR2 FNYEAQ come from the germline V gene. V was clipped by 3 bases and J by 6 bases, with 17 bases between them.

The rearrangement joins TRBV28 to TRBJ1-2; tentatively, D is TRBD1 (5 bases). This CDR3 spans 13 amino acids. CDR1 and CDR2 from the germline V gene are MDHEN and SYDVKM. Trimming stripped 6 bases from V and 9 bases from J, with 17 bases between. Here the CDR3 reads CASSLYLGESYTF. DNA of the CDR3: TGTGCCAGCAGCCTATACTTAGGGGAGAGCTACACCTTC.

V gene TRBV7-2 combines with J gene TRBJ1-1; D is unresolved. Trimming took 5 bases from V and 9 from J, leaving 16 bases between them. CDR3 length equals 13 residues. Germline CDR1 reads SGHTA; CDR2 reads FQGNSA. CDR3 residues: CASSPRNSQKAFF. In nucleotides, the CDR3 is TGTGCCAGCAGCCCACGAAACTCTCAAAAAGCTTTCTTT.

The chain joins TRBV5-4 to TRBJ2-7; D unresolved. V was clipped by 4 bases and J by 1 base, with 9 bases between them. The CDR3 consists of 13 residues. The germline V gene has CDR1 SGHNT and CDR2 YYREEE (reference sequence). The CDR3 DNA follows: TGTGCCAGCAGCCTTTTAGGATCCTACGAGCAGTACTTC. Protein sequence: CASSLLGSYEQYF.

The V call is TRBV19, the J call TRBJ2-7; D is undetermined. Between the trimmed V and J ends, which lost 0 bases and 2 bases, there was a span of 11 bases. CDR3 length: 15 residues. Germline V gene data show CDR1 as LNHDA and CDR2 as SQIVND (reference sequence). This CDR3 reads CASSIDLGYPYEQYF. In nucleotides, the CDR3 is TGTGCCAGTAGTATAGATCTCGGCTACCCCTACGAGCAGTACTTC.

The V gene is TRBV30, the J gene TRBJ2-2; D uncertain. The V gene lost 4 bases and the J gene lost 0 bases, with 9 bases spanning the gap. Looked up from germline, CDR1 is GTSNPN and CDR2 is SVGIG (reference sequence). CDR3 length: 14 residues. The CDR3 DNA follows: TGTGCCTGGAAGCTGACCGCGAACACCGGGGAGCTGTTTTTT. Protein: CAWKLTANTGELFF.

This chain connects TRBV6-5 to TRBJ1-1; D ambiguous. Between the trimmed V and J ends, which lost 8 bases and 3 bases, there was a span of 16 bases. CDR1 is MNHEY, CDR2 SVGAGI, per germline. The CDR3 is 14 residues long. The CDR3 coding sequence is TGTGCCAGCGCAAGACATCCCCCGGACACTGAAGCTTTCTTT. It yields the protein CASARHPPDTEAFF.